This T cell receptor beta chain appears in the sequencing data of a study of cytomegalovirus exposure and HLA in healthy donors. This CDR3 spans 13 amino acids. With 2 bases clipped from V and 5 bases from J, the junction kept 1 base outside the gene matches. The germline V gene has CDR1 SGHNT and CDR2 YYREEE (reference sequence). Primers: 60 Vbeta forward and 13 Jbeta reverse. Produced via immunoSEQ multiplex PCR; TCRdb's table is partial and in-frame only. The repertoire holds some 110,000 clones, with approximately 86% as singletons. The receptor's source is a man younger than 35 in good health and CMV-seronegative. The gene calls are TRBV5-4 and TRBJ2-4; 7 bases are a match to TRBD1. The material sequenced was PBMCs. CDR3 DNA: TGTGCCAGCAGCTTTACAGGGGAAAACATTCAGTACTTC. Residues: CASSFTGENIQYF.